This note documents a single TCR beta chain sequence. The source of the sample is a study of T cell changes during pregnancy in multiple sclerosis. Data came from immunoSEQ multiplex PCR; TCRdb stores just in-frame clones and leaves some out. The sample holds 57,000 or so clones, around 90% seen once. The V gene's germline CDR1 is SGHTS and CDR2 YDEGEE. V dropped 4 bases and J dropped 8 bases, with 15 bases sitting between them. The CDR3 sequence is 13 residues long. Sequencing was performed on peripheral blood, taken after pregnancy. The gene calls are TRBV5-8 and TRBJ1-2; D ambiguous. The sequence came from a female donor in good health, enrolled as a control in a pregnancy study. The CDR3 DNA reads as TGTGCCAGCAGCGTCGGACCCCAGCGGGGCTACACCTTC. Its protein is CASSVGPQRGYTF.